Below, 10 T cell receptor beta chains from the same sample are listed, as sequenced in a study of tumor-infiltrating lymphocytes in glioblastoma multiforme. Three nested ARM-PCR rounds with V-beta and C-beta primers built TCRB libraries. TCRdb redid the calling of the multiplex PCR reads with MiXCR, one entry per CDR3 protein. Among some 32,000 distinct CDR3 sequences listed, 50% to 75% were seen once. Sequencing was performed on brain tumor tissue. The receptors originated from a male donor with glioblastoma.

The chain joins TRBV9 to TRBJ2-3; no firm D call. The CDR3 has 11 amino acids. V lost 3 bases to trimming and J lost 10 bases, with 9 bases between them. The V gene's germline CDR1 is SGDLS and CDR2 YYNGEE. CDR3 region: CASSALCAQYF. In DNA form, the CDR3 reads TGTGCCAGCAGCGCTTTGTGCGCGCAGTATTTT.

The chain combines TRBV11-1 with TRBJ2-7; 10 nucleotides align to TRBD1. This CDR3 is built from 16 residues. CDR1 is SGHAT, CDR2 FQDESV, per germline (reference sequence). After removal of 0 bases from V and 5 bases from J, the junction contained 7 bases not matched to a gene. The CDR3 protein is CASSLARMDRGNEQYF. In DNA form, the CDR3 reads TGTGCCAGCAGCTTAGCGCGTATGGACAGGGGGAACGAGCAGTACTTC.

This clonotype was picked up many times. The CDR3 here is CAGRRDRGRDEQYF. CDR3 in DNA: TGTGCCGGCCGCCGGGACAGGGGACGGGACGAGCAGTACTTC. The J gene is TRBJ2-7, the V gene TRBV12-3 or TRBV12-4, with TRBD1 matching 10 bases. The length of the CDR3 is 14 residues. V lost 11 bases to trimming and J lost 5 bases; unmatched junction nucleotides: 12.

Worth noting for this clonotype: A junction end diverges from the germline sequence, so it may reflect a read error. The chain uses TRBV11-2 and TRBJ2-1; D is tentatively TRBD1 or TRBD2 (5 bases each). The germline V gene encodes CDR1 SGHAT and CDR2 FQNNGV. The CDR3 totals 17 residues. The CDR3 sequence is CASSLVAGAISYNDQFF. In DNA, the CDR3 is TGTGCCAGCAGCTTAGTGGCCGGGGCGATCTCCTACAATGATCAGTTCTTC.

Notes on this clonotype: One end of the junction fails to match germline, which may point to a read error. V is TRBV5-6 and J is TRBJ2-7; TRBD1 agrees at 8 bases. The germline V gene encodes CDR1 SGHDT and CDR2 YYEEEE. The CDR3 spans 14 residues. CDR3 region: CASSSAGGGYEQYF. In DNA, the CDR3 is TGCGCCAGCAGCTCGGCAGGGGGCGGCTACGAGCAGTACTTC.

V and J are TRBV28 and TRBJ2-1; maybe TRBD1 (6 bases). V was trimmed by 9 bases and J by 8 bases, leaving 17 bases between them. Germline V lookup: CDR1 MDHEN, CDR2 SYDVKM. The CDR3 runs 13 residues. The CDR3 DNA follows: TGTGCCAGTAGTCCCGGACAGAGGTATGAGCAGTTCTTC. Translated: CASSPGQRYEQFF.

In regard to this clonotype: With a much larger clone just one base away, this may be a read error. The chain joins TRBV5-1 to TRBJ1-2; D possibly corresponds to TRBD1 (5 bases). CDR3 length: 16 residues. CDR1 is SGHRS and CDR2 is YFSETQ in the germline V gene. CDR3 protein: CASSLGRDGPNYGCTF. CDR3 DNA: TGCGCCAGCAGCTTGGGGCGGGACGGCCCGAACTATGGCTGCACCTTC. The full variable domain, completed using reference TRBV5-1 and TRBJ1-2, is KAGVTQTPRYLIKTRGQQVTLSCSPISGHRSVSWYQQTPGQGLQFLFEYFSETQRNKGNFPGRFSGRQFSNSRSEMNVSTLELGDSALYLCASSLGRDGPNYGCTFGSGTRLTVV.

This clonotype was counted ten times or more. V usage is TRBV5-6 and J usage is TRBJ2-2, with 9 bases that match TRBD2. The CDR3 length is 16 residues. Losses at the gene ends were 2 bases for V and 7 bases for J; bases not matched to a gene: 9. Germline CDR1 and CDR2: SGHDT and YYEEEE. The CDR3 protein is CASSFSSGISVGELFF. CDR3 DNA sequence: TGTGCCAGCAGCTTCTCTAGCGGGATTAGTGTCGGGGAGCTGTTTTTT.

As for this clonotype: This may stem from a read error, because a much larger clone lies one nucleotide away. J is TRBJ2-1 and V is TRBV7-9, with 7 nucleotides matching TRBD2. The CDR3 is 15 residues long. Germline CDR1 is SEHNR and CDR2 is FQNEAQ (reference sequence). The CDR3 DNA is TGTGCCGGCAGCTGGGACTACCGGAATGGGAATGAGCAGTTCTTC. Residues: CAGSWDYRNGNEQFF.

The chain couples TRBV30 to TRBJ1-2; possibly TRBD1 for D (6 bases). In germline, CDR1 is GTSNPN, CDR2 SVGIG (reference sequence). The CDR3 runs 13 residues. V lost 8 bases to trimming and J lost 2 bases, with 15 bases between them. CDR3 loop: CAGVQGGNYGYTF. The DNA for the CDR3 is TGTGCCGGAGTACAGGGAGGGAACTATGGCTACACCTTC. The entire variable domain, with the rest obtained from reference TRBV30 and TRBJ1-2, is as follows: SQTIHQWPATLVQPVGSPLSLECTVEGTSNPNLYWYRQAAGRGLQLLFYSVGIGQISSEVPQNLSASRPQDRQFILSSKKLLLSDSGFYLCAGVQGGNYGYTFGSGTRLTVV.